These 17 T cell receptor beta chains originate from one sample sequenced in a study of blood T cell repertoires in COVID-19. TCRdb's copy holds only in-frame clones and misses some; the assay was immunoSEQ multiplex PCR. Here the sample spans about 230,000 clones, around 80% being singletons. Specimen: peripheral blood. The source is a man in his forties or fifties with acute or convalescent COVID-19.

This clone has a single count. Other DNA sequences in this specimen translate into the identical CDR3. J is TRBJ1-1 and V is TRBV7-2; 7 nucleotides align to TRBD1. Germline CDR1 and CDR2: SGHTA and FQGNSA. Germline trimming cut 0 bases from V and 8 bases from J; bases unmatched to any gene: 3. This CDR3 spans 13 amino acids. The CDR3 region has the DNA TGTGCCAGCAGCTTAGCCAGGGGGACCGAAGCTTTCTTT. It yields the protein CASSLARGTEAFF.

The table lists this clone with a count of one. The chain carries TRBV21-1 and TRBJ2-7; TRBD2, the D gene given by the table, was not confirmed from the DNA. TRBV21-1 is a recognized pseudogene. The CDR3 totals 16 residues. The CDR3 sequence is CASSVRKSGSTYEQYF. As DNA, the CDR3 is TGTGCCAGCAGCGTAAGAAAAAGCGGGAGCACATACGAGCAGTACTTC.

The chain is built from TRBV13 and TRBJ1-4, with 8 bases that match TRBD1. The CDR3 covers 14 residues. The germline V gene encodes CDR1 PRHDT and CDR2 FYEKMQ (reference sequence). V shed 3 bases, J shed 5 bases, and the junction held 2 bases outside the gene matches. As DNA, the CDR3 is TGTGCCAGCAGCTTCAGGGGGCGGAATGAAAAACTGTTTTTT. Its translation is CASSFRGRNEKLFF.

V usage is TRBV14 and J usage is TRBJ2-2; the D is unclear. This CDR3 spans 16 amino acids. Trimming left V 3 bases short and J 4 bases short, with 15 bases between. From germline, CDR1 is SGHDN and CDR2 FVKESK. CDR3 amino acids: CASSHNYRVGTGELFF. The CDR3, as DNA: TGTGCCAGCAGCCATAACTACCGAGTAGGCACCGGGGAGCTGTTTTTT.

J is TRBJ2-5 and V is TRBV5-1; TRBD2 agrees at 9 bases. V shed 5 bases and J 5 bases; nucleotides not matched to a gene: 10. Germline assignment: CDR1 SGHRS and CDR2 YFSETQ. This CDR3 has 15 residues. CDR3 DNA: TGCGCCAGCAGGGAGGGAGCGGGAGGAGGTGAGACCCAGTACTTC. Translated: CASREGAGGGETQYF.

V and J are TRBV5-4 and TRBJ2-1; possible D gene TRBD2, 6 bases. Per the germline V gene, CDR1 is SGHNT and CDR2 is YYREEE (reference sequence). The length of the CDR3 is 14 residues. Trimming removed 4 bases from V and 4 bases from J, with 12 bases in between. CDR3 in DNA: TGTGCCAGCAGCCCAAGGCTAGCGTACAATGAGCAGTTCTTC. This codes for CASSPRLAYNEQFF.

CDR3 in DNA: TGTGCCAGCAGTCCGAACAGGGGACGAGAGGTAGCTGGCTACACCTTC. Protein: CASSPNRGREVAGYTF. The chain links TRBV2 to TRBJ1-2; 7 nucleotides match TRBD1. The CDR3 has 16 amino acids. From germline, CDR1 is SNHLY and CDR2 FYNNEI. V shed 5 bases and J 7 bases; nucleotides not matched to a gene: 16.

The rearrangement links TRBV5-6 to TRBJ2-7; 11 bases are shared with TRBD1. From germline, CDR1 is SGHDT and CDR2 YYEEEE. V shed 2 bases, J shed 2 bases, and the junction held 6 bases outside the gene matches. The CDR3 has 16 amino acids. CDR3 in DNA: TGTGCCAGCAGCTTACCAAGGGGACAGGGGGCCTACGAGCAGTACTTC. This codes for CASSLPRGQGAYEQYF.

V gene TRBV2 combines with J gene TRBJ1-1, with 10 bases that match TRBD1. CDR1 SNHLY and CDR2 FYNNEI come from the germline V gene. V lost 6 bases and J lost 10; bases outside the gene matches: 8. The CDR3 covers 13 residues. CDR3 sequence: CASSQTGGLLAFF. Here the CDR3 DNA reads TGTGCCAGCAGCCAGACAGGGGGCCTATTAGCTTTCTTT.

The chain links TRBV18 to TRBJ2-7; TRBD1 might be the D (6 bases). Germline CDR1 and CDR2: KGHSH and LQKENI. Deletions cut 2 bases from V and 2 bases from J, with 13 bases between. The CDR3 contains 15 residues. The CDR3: CASSPGQTTAYEQYF. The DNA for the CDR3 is TGTGCCAGCTCACCAGGACAGACGACTGCCTACGAGCAGTACTTC.

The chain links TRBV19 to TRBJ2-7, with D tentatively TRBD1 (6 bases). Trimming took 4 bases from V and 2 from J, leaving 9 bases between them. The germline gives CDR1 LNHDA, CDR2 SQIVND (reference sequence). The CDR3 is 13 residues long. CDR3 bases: TGTGCCAGTAGTACAACAGGGACCTACGAGCAGTACTTC. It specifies CASSTTGTYEQYF.

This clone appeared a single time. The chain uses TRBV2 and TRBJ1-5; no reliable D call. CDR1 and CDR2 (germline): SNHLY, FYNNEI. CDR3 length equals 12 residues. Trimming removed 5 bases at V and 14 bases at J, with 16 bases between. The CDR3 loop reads CASSSSGNKEHF. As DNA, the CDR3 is TGTGCCAGCAGTTCCTCCGGGAACAAAGAGCATTTT.

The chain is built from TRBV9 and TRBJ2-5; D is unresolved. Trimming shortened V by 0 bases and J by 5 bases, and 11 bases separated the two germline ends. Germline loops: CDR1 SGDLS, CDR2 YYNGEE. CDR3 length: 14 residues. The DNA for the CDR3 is TGTGCCAGCAGCGTAGATCCGGGTTTGGAGACCCAGTACTTC. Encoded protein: CASSVDPGLETQYF.

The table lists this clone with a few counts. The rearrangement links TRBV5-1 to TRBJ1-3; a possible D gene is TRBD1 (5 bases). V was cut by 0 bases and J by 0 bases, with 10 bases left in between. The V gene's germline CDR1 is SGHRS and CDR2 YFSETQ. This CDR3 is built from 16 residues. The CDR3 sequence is CASSLVAGSSGNTIYF. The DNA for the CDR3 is TGCGCCAGCAGCTTGGTTGCAGGGTCCTCTGGAAACACCATATATTTT. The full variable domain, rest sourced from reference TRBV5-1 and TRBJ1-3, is KAGVTQTPRYLIKTRGQQVTLSCSPISGHRSVSWYQQTPGQGLQFLFEYFSETQRNKGNFPGRFSGRQFSNSRSEMNVSTLELGDSALYLCASSLVAGSSGNTIYFGEGSWLTVV.

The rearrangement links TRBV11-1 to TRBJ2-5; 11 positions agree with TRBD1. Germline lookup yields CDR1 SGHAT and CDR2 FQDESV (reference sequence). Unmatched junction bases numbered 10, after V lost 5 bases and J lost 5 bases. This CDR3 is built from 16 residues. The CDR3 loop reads CASSPRGTGGRETQYF. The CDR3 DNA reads TGTGCCAGCAGCCCCCGGGGGACAGGGGGACGGGAGACCCAGTACTTC.

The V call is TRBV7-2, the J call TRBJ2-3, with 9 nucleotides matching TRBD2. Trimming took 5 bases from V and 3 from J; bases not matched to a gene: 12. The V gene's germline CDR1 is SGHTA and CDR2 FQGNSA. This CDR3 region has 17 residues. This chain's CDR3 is CASSLGSSGSGTDTQYF. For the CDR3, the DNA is TGTGCCAGCAGCCTAGGGAGTAGCGGGAGCGGAACAGATACGCAGTATTTT.

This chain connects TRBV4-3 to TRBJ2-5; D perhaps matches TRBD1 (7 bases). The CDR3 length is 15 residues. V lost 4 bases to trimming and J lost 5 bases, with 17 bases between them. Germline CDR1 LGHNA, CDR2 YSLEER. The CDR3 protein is CASSPSWTGGETQYF. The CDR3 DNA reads TGCGCCAGCAGCCCCAGCTGGACAGGAGGGGAGACCCAGTACTTC.